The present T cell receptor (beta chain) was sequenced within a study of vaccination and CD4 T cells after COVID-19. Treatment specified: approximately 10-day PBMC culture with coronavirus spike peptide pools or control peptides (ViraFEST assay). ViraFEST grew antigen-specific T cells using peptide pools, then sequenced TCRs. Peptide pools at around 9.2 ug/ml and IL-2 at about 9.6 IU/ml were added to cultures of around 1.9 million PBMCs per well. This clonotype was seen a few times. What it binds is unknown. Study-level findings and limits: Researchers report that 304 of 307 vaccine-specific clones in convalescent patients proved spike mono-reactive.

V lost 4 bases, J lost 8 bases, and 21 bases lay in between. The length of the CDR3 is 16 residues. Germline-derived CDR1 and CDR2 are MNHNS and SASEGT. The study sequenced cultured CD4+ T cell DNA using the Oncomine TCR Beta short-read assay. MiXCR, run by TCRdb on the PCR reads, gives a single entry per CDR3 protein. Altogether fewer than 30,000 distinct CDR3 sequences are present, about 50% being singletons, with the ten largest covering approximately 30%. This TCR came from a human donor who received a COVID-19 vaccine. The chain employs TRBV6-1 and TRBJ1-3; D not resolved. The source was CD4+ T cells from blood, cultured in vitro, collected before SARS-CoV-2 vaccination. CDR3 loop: CASSASRTSIVDTIYF. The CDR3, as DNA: TGTGCCAGCAGTGCCTCCCGGACTTCTATCGTTGACACCATATATTTT.